Below, 13 T cell receptor beta chains from the same sample are listed, as sequenced in a study of blood T cell repertoires in COVID-19 (dated by TCRdb to about 2020). Libraries were constructed by the immunoSEQ multiplex PCR assay. This is the immuneACCESS table as TCRdb keeps it, with only in-frame sequences that have V and J called. A part of the clones is gone; compared with another copy, unresolved V genes explain less than half, and the rest is unexplained. Here the sample has under 200,000 clones; around four fifths occur a single time. The ten top clones hold 6.5% of the sample. The sequenced sample consisted of peripheral blood. These TCRs come from a man aged 70-80 years with active or convalescent COVID-19.

The V gene is TRBV29-1, the J gene TRBJ1-2; D is uncertain. The CDR3 covers 11 residues. The germline gives CDR1 SQVTM, CDR2 ANQGSEA. V dropped 4 bases and J dropped 6 bases, with 9 bases sitting between them. The CDR3 DNA follows: TGCAGCGTTGGCAGTCACGATGGCTACACCTTC. This encodes CSVGSHDGYTF.

This chain joins TRBV6-2 or TRBV6-3 and TRBJ2-1; TRBD2 might be the D (5 bases). V lost 2 bases, J lost 5 bases, and 10 bases lay in between. Germline V gives CDR1 MNHEY, CDR2 SVGEGT. CDR3 size: 14 residues. CDR3 sequence (DNA): TGTGCCAGCAGTTACAGGACTCGAAACAATGAGCAGTTCTTC. Protein product: CASSYRTRNNEQFF.

This clone was picked up one time. The genes are TRBV5-6 and TRBJ1-2; 7 nucleotides align to TRBD1. The V segment lost 3 bases and the J segment 2 bases; nucleotides outside the gene matches: 1. The CDR3 extends over 13 amino acids. CDR1 and CDR2 (germline): SGHDT, YYEEEE. CDR3: CASSSTGNYGYTF. The CDR3 DNA reads as TGTGCCAGCAGCTCGACAGGGAACTATGGCTACACCTTC. The full variable domain, rest sourced from reference TRBV5-6 and TRBJ1-2, is DAGVTQSPTHLIKTRGQQVTLRCSPKSGHDTVSWYQQALGQGPQFIFQYYEEEERQRGNFPDRFSGHQFPNYSSELNVNALLLGDSALYLCASSSTGNYGYTFGSGTRLTVV.

The chain recombines TRBV5-1 with TRBJ2-3; 7 bases agree with TRBD2. Germline-derived CDR1 and CDR2 are SGHRS and YFSETQ. V lost 6 bases and J lost 0; bases outside the gene matches: 7. The CDR3 has 15 amino acids. The CDR3 nucleotides read TGCGCCAGCACAGAGAGCGGGGACAGCACAGATACGCAGTATTTT. It encodes CASTESGDSTDTQYF.

This sequence joins TRBV7-2 and TRBJ2-6; D gene uncertain. Germline assignment: CDR1 SGHTA and CDR2 FQGNSA. V lost 1 base to trimming and J lost 2 bases, with 6 bases between them. The CDR3 has 15 amino acids. The DNA for the CDR3 is TGTGCCAGCAGCTTAGAGACTGCTGGGGCCAACGTCCTGACTTTC. It yields the protein CASSLETAGANVLTF.

With respect to this clone: Other DNA sequences in this specimen translate into the identical CDR3. The genes are TRBV4-1 and TRBJ2-7, with 7 nucleotides matching TRBD1. The CDR3 has 13 amino acids. J gave up 6 bases and V 4 bases, and 6 bases lay outside the gene matches. Per germline, CDR1 MGHRA and CDR2 YSYEKL. CDR3 sequence: CASSPTGLREQYF. The DNA for the CDR3 is TGCGCCAGCAGCCCGACAGGGTTGCGCGAGCAGTACTTC.

The rearrangement links TRBV5-4 to TRBJ2-3; D not certain. Per germline, CDR1 SGHNT and CDR2 YYREEE (reference sequence). CDR3 length: 15 amino acids. V shed 3 bases and J shed 5 bases, with 16 bases lying between them. The CDR3 spells CASSSDPLRGDTQYF. In nucleotides, the CDR3 is TGTGCCAGCAGCTCCGACCCCCTTCGAGGAGATACGCAGTATTTT.

The chain joins TRBV7-2 to TRBJ2-7; weak D call: TRBD1 (7 bases). This CDR3 region has 14 residues. The germline CDR1 and CDR2 sequences are SGHTA and FQGNSA. Between the trimmed V and J ends, which lost 4 bases and 7 bases, there was a span of 17 bases. In DNA form, the CDR3 reads TGTGCCAGCAGCTCCACTACAGGGGCGGGGGAGCAGTACTTC. It codes for CASSSTTGAGEQYF.

This chain joins TRBV7-9 and TRBJ1-1; D perhaps matches TRBD1 (6 bases). Germline lookup yields CDR1 SEHNR and CDR2 FQNEAQ (reference sequence). Trimming shortened V by 8 bases and J by 6 bases, and 22 bases separated the two germline ends. The CDR3 sequence is 15 residues long. The CDR3 nucleotides are TGTGCCAGCGGATCCCCTCAGGGGCCAAGCGCTGAAGCTTTCTTT. This sequence encodes CASGSPQGPSAEAFF.

The chain links TRBV12-5 to TRBJ1-2, with D possibly being TRBD1 (5 bases). Germline V gene data show CDR1 as LGHNT and CDR2 as FRNRAP. Deletions cut 3 bases from V and 3 bases from J, with 8 bases between. The CDR3 length is 13 residues. Here the CDR3 DNA reads TGTGCTAGTGGTTTAAGGGGATACTATGGCTACACCTTC. Its translation is CASGLRGYYGYTF.

The V call is TRBV5-1, the J call TRBJ1-3; D is ambiguous. CDR3 length equals 14 residues. The germline gives CDR1 SGHRS, CDR2 YFSETQ. V was trimmed by 4 bases and J by 0 bases, leaving 8 bases between them. This CDR3 is CASSQEYSGNTIYF. The CDR3 DNA sequence: TGCGCCAGCAGCCAGGAATACTCTGGAAACACCATATATTTT.

This clone was counted only a few times. The CDR3 here is CASSSVTVTGKNTEAFF. The CDR3 nucleotides read TGCGCCAGCAGCTCCGTCACTGTGACAGGGAAAAACACTGAAGCTTTCTTT. The chain combines TRBV5-1 with TRBJ1-1; 7 bases agree with TRBD1. V was pared by 3 bases and J by 2 bases, with 13 bases of the junction left unmatched. The CDR3 length is 17 residues. Germline V gives CDR1 SGHRS, CDR2 YFSETQ.

V gene TRBV10-1 combines with J gene TRBJ2-5; D is unresolved. Germline V gene sequence: CDR1 WNHNN, CDR2 SYGVQD (reference sequence). The CDR3 runs 14 residues. The ends were cut back, 0 bases at V and 2 bases at J, with 7 bases in the middle. The DNA of the CDR3 is TGCGCCAGCAGTGAGTCATTCGGGCAAGAGACCCAGTACTTC. Translation gives CASSESFGQETQYF.